Listed here are 18 T cell receptor beta chains from one sample, sequenced in a study of T cells after yellow fever vaccination. TCRdb reanalysed the 5' RACE reads using MiXCR and keeps one entry per CDR3 protein. The sample contains some 300,000 distinct CDR3 sequences, around 10% of which appear only once. The sample here was CD4+ T cells sorted from PBMCs, taken 5 days after the yellow fever booster vaccination. The source is a young man who received the YFV17D yellow fever vaccine.

This clonotype was seen a handful of times. The chain carries TRBV7-9 and TRBJ2-7; 7 bases fit TRBD1. The V gene end was trimmed by 5 bases and the J gene end by 7 bases; junction bases not matched to a gene: 11. Looked up from germline, CDR1 is SEHNR and CDR2 is FQNEAQ (reference sequence). CDR3 length: 14 amino acids. The CDR3 DNA is TGTGCCAGCAGCCCCCAGACAGGGAATCGAGAGCAGTACTTC. It specifies CASSPQTGNREQYF.

This chain connects TRBV15 to TRBJ1-5; TRBD1 agrees at 8 bases. Germline V gene sequence: CDR1 LNHNV, CDR2 YYDKDF (reference sequence). J gave up 7 bases and V 0 bases, and 5 bases lay outside the gene matches. CDR3 length: 15 amino acids. The CDR3 sequence is CATSRDRGPGQPQHF. CDR3 coding DNA: TGTGCCACCAGCAGAGACAGGGGGCCCGGGCAGCCCCAGCATTTT.

The chain employs TRBV28 and TRBJ2-7; 8 bases align to TRBD1. Trimming took 6 bases from V and 2 from J; bases not matched to a gene: 9. The CDR3 runs 15 residues. The germline V gene encodes CDR1 MDHEN and CDR2 SYDVKM. The CDR3 DNA follows: TGTGCCAGCAGCCGCGGGACGGGACAGGCCTACGAGCAGTACGTC. Amino acid sequence: CASSRGTGQAYEQYV.

The CDR3 DNA is TGCAGCGTTGAAGGCAATCAGCGGGAGCCGCAGTATTTT. This sequence encodes CSVEGNQREPQYF. The chain employs TRBV29-1 and TRBJ2-3, with 8 bases identical to TRBD2. Germline V gives CDR1 SQVTM, CDR2 ANQGSEA. This CDR3 contains 13 residues. V shed 1 base and J 10 bases; nucleotides not matched to a gene: 7.

The V and J genes are TRBV6-2 or TRBV6-3 and TRBJ2-3; TRBD2 agrees at 8 bases. The trim removed 0 bases at V and 2 bases at J, leaving 10 bases unmatched. CDR3 size: 18 residues. Germline assignment: CDR1 MNHEY and CDR2 SVGEGT. This chain's CDR3 is CASSYSMVAGRPTDTQYF. In nucleotides, the CDR3 is TGTGCCAGCAGTTACTCGATGGTAGCGGGGCGACCCACAGATACGCAGTATTTT.

The sample holds many counts of this clonotype. The genes are TRBV5-1 and TRBJ2-2, with D perhaps being TRBD1 or TRBD2 (6 bases each). CDR3 size: 16 residues. Trimming stripped 3 bases from V and 6 bases from J, with 18 bases between. The germline CDR1 and CDR2 sequences are SGHRS and YFSETQ. The chain's CDR3 is CASSSGDTFSPGELFF. The CDR3, as DNA: TGCGCCAGCAGCTCGGGGGACACCTTCTCCCCCGGGGAGCTGTTTTTT.

The chain uses TRBV4-3 and TRBJ1-4; D is unclear. The CDR3 is 21 residues long. V was clipped by 4 bases and J by 0 bases, with 27 bases between them. Germline loops: CDR1 LGHNA, CDR2 YSLEER. CDR3 region: CASSPDLITWTAEATNEKLFF. The CDR3 region has the DNA TGCGCCAGCAGCCCAGATCTAATTACGTGGACCGCGGAAGCAACTAATGAAAAACTGTTTTTT.

V usage is TRBV20-1 and J usage is TRBJ1-2, with a weak D call TRBD1 (5 bases). The CDR3 spans 12 residues. Germline loops: CDR1 DFQATT, CDR2 SNEGSKA (reference sequence). V lost 5 bases and J 2 bases, leaving 9 bases between the germline ends. CDR3 protein: CSAGGRNYGYTF. Here the CDR3 DNA reads TGCAGTGCTGGGGGACGAAACTATGGCTACACCTTC.

This clonotype was found many times. This chain links TRBV4-3 with TRBJ2-1; D remains unclear. The CDR3 sequence is 14 residues long. Between the trimmed V and J ends, which lost 2 bases and 8 bases, there was a span of 13 bases. Germline assignment: CDR1 LGHNA and CDR2 YSLEER. CDR3 region: CASSQRTTLHEQFF. The CDR3 DNA sequence: TGCGCCAGCAGCCAAAGGACGACCCTTCATGAGCAGTTCTTC.

This clonotype was detected only once. The chain employs TRBV28 and TRBJ2-1; D is perhaps TRBD2 (6 bases). The V gene's germline CDR1 is MDHEN and CDR2 SYDVKM. CDR3 length: 14 amino acids. Trimming cost V 6 bases and J 7 bases, with 16 bases left between them. DNA of the CDR3: TGTGCCAGCAGGCAAATTGGGGGGTGGAATGAGCAGTTCTTC. Encoded protein: CASRQIGGWNEQFF.

This clonotype was seen a few times. This chain connects TRBV18 to TRBJ2-7; 7 nucleotides match TRBD2. V was clipped by 5 bases and J by 7 bases; unmatched bases: 14. The CDR3 spans 15 residues. CDR1 is KGHSH and CDR2 is LQKENI in the germline V gene. Here the CDR3 DNA reads TGTGCCAGCTCATTCTCACCGGGGAGGGCAGGAGAGCAGTACTTC. This translates into CASSFSPGRAGEQYF.

This clonotype was counted between two and nine times. The genes are TRBV2 and TRBJ2-7; TRBD1 might be the D (6 bases). Germline V gene data show CDR1 as SNHLY and CDR2 as FYNNEI. The CDR3 covers 14 residues. The V end was cut by 8 bases, the J end by 5 bases, with 19 bases between. CDR3 sequence: CASGARQGLDEQYF. In nucleotides, the CDR3 is TGTGCCAGCGGGGCAAGGCAGGGGCTTGACGAGCAGTACTTC.

This clonotype was counted only a few times. The rearrangement joins TRBV6-6 to TRBJ2-4; weak D call: TRBD2 (6 bases). Germline CDR1 is MNHNY and CDR2 is SVGAGI (reference sequence). Trimming took 6 bases from V and 1 from J, leaving 13 bases between them. The CDR3 has 15 amino acids. CDR3 protein: CASRGEVLAKNIQYF. CDR3 DNA: TGTGCCAGCAGGGGGGAGGTCCTGGCCAAAAACATTCAGTACTTC.

The V call is TRBV15, the J call TRBJ2-3; TRBD2 matches 11 bases. The CDR3 covers 15 residues. Germline values: CDR1 LNHNV, CDR2 YYDKDF (reference sequence). The junction had 4 bases not matched to a gene; V was cut back by 3 bases and J by 5 bases. The CDR3 reads CATSRVAGGGDTQYF. The DNA for the CDR3 is TGTGCCACCAGCAGGGTAGCGGGGGGGGGAGATACGCAGTATTTT.

The gene calls are TRBV19 and TRBJ1-5; the match to TRBD1 covers 7 bases. Trimming removed 5 bases from V and 3 bases from J; junction bases left unmatched: 7. Per germline, CDR1 LNHDA and CDR2 SQIVND (reference sequence). The CDR3 is 15 residues long. CDR3 sequence (DNA): TGTGCCAGTAGTCCTGACAGGGTCGACAATCAGCCCCAGCATTTT. Amino acids: CASSPDRVDNQPQHF.

V gene TRBV7-2 combines with J gene TRBJ2-2, with TRBD1 as a possible D gene (6 bases). Germline CDR1 reads SGHTA; CDR2 reads FQGNSA. The CDR3 loop spans 15 amino acids. The V and J ends lost 1 base and 5 bases respectively, with 11 bases between them. CDR3 region: CASSLESTGTGELFF. CDR3 DNA sequence: TGTGCCAGCAGCTTAGAATCCACAGGGACCGGGGAGCTGTTTTTT.

This clonotype was picked up many times. The chain carries TRBV6-5 and TRBJ2-5, with TRBD2 as a possible D gene (5 bases). Per germline, CDR1 MNHEY and CDR2 SVGAGI. The CDR3 runs 13 residues. The V and J ends lost 6 bases and 0 bases respectively, with 8 bases between them. CDR3 bases: TGTGCCAGCAGCCGAGGGTACCAAGAGACCCAGTACTTC. This sequence encodes CASSRGYQETQYF.

In its sample, this clonotype was seen a few times. The chain couples TRBV7-9 to TRBJ1-1; TRBD1 matches at 8 bases. Unmatched junction bases numbered 10, after V lost 11 bases and J lost 5 bases. The CDR3 length is 13 residues. CDR1 SEHNR and CDR2 FQNEAQ come from the germline V gene (reference sequence). The CDR3 protein is CAGSQGEGTEAFF. In nucleotides, the CDR3 is TGTGCCGGCTCACAGGGGGAAGGGACTGAAGCTTTCTTT.